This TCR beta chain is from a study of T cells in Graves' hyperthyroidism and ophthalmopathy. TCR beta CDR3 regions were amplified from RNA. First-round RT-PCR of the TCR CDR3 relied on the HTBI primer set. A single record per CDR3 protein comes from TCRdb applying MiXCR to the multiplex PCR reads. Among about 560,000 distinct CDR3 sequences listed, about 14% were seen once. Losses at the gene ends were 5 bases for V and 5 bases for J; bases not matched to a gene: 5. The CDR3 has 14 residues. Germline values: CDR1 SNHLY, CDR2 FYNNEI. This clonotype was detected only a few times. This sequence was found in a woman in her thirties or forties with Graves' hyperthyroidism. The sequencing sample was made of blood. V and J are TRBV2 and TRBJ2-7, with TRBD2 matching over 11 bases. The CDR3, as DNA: TGTGCCAGCAGTAGACTAGCGGGAAATGACGAGCAGTACTTC. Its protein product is CASSRLAGNDEQYF.